The 6 T cell receptor beta chains listed next were all sequenced from one sample in a study of CD8+ T cells in alopecia areata. Sequencing templates came from extracted RNA that was reverse transcribed into cDNA. The assay was immunoSEQ multiplex PCR, and TCRdb's table has in-frame clones only and misses some. Altogether 98,000 or so clones are present, 50% to 60% being singletons, with the ten largest covering more than 20%. Material: NKG2D-low CD8+ T cells sorted from blood. The receptors were gathered from a human donor with alopecia areata.

J is TRBJ1-5 and V is TRBV2; unclear D gene. V gave up 3 bases and J gave up 4 bases, with 13 bases separating them. CDR1 and CDR2 (germline): SNHLY, FYNNEI. The CDR3 is 15 residues long. In DNA form, the CDR3 reads TGTGCCAGCAGTGAGCGTCCATTTTCTAATCAGCCCCAGCATTTT. Amino acids: CASSERPFSNQPQHF.

The chain carries TRBV2 and TRBJ2-1; no definite D call. The germline CDR1 and CDR2 sequences are SNHLY and FYNNEI. This CDR3 has 15 amino acids. Between the trimmed V and J ends, which lost 8 bases and 0 bases, there was a span of 14 bases. CDR3 sequence reads: CASPNVGGSYNEQFF. In DNA, the CDR3 is TGTGCCAGCCCTAACGTCGGCGGCTCCTACAATGAGCAGTTCTTC.

J is TRBJ2-3 and V is TRBV4-1; D may be TRBD2 (5 bases). The germline V and J ends were trimmed by 3 bases and 2 bases, with 15 bases remaining between them. The length of the CDR3 is 16 residues. Germline lookup yields CDR1 MGHRA and CDR2 YSYEKL. As DNA, the CDR3 is TGCGCCAGCAGCCATTCAGCGGAAGCTAACACAGATACGCAGTATTTT. Protein sequence: CASSHSAEANTDTQYF.

The chain combines TRBV9 with TRBJ1-2; D unclear. Germline V CDR1 and CDR2: SGDLS, YYNGEE. The CDR3 spans 14 residues. V shed 4 bases and J shed 4 bases, with 14 bases lying between them. The CDR3 DNA reads as TGTGCCAGCAGCTCCCCGGGTAATGGCTATGGCTACACCTTC. Encoded protein: CASSSPGNGYGYTF.

V is TRBV7-9 and J is TRBJ2-3, with 8 bases aligning to TRBD1. The CDR3 runs to 18 residues. The germline gives CDR1 SEHNR, CDR2 FQNEAQ (reference sequence). Unmatched junction bases numbered 19, after V lost 5 bases and J lost 6 bases. The CDR3 nucleotides are TGTGCCAGCAGCGGAACAACCGAAGACAGGGGATACCAGGATACGCAGTATTTT. It yields the protein CASSGTTEDRGYQDTQYF.

The rearrangement links TRBV27 to TRBJ2-7; 8 nucleotides line up with TRBD1. J lost 5 bases, V lost 6 bases, and 15 bases had no gene match. CDR3 size: 16 residues. Germline values: CDR1 MNHEY, CDR2 SMNVEV (reference sequence). CDR3 coding DNA: TGTGCCAGCAGACCCCCGAGGAGGACAGGGAGCAACGAGCAGTACTTC. It translates to CASRPPRRTGSNEQYF.